This T cell receptor beta chain was sequenced in a study of spatial heterogeneity in lung cancer. Across the whole study: Where available, sequencing covered follow-up PBMC samples, taken at a median of around two years after resection. Alpha-chain detections were consistently fewer than beta-chain detections among the sequences. Unique TCR and UMI combinations averaged more than ten appearances each in raw reads.

TCRdb passed the 5' RACE reads through MiXCR, listing each CDR3 protein once. This table has about 100,000 distinct CDR3 sequences, roughly 21% appearing once. Time point in this sample: blood at routine non-recurrence follow-up after resection. Sequencing covered unsorted whole RNA taken from tumor, nontumor lung or frozen PBMC. This sequence was found in a male donor with early-stage non-small cell lung cancer. This sample comprised PBMCs, obtained at follow-up.

CDR3 loop: CASSYSASDTEAFF. In nucleotides, the CDR3 is TGTGCCAGCAGTTACTCGGCCTCAGACACTGAAGCTTTCTTT. The chain has TRBV6-5 and TRBJ1-1; D uncertain. The CDR3 sequence is 14 residues long. V was pared by 0 bases and J by 3 bases, with 8 bases between. Germline CDR1 is MNHEY and CDR2 is SVGAGI.